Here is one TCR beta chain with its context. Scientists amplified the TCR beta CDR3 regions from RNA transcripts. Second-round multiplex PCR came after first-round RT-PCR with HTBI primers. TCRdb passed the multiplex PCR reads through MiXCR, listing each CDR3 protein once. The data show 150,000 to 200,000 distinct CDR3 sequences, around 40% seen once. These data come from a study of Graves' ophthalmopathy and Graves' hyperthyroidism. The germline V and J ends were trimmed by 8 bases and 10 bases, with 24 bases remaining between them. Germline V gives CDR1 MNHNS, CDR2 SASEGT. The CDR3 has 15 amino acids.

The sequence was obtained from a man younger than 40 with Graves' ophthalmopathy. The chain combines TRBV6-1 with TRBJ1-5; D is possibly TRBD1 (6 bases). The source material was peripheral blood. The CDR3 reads CASATLTGPIEPQHF. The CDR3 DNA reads TGTGCCAGCGCAACCCTGACAGGACCTATTGAACCCCAGCATTTT.